Listed below are T cell receptor beta chains from one sample, sequenced in a study of identical twins. Using its own MiXCR run on the 5' RACE reads, TCRdb lists one record per CDR3 protein. There are some 900,000 distinct CDR3 sequences in the sample; roughly an eighth occur only once, and around 1.5% lies in the top ten. This same sample was also part of a study on yellow fever vaccine responses in identical twins.

Sequencing was carried out using PBMCs. These receptors were taken from a woman between 18 and 29 years old in good health. Both conserved end residues are trimmed from each CDR3. Size values are once, few and many counts, or a class for expanded clones, and some rows have none.

CDR3 protein: SVEGQRLYGYT; clone size: few; V gene: TRBV29-1; J gene: TRBJ1-2
CDR3 protein: ASSPDRGFNYGYT; clone size: few; V gene: TRBV7-9; J gene: TRBJ1-2
CDR3 protein: ATSDSGGNIQY; clone size: many; V gene: TRBV24-1; J gene: TRBJ2-4
CDR3 protein: ATSDPAFLAGGSTDTQY; clone size: NA; V gene: TRBV24-1; J gene: TRBJ2-3
CDR3 protein: ASRQGKTPADTQY; clone size: few; V gene: TRBV9; J gene: TRBJ2-3
CDR3 protein: ASSPLRTSGLGNEQF; clone size: few; V gene: TRBV27; J gene: TRBJ2-1
CDR3 protein: SARGAAVNSPLH; clone size: NA; V gene: TRBV20-1; J gene: TRBJ1-6
CDR3 protein: ASSLKTSGTYEQY; clone size: few; V gene: TRBV28; J gene: TRBJ2-7
CDR3 protein: ASSLPGQRETQY; clone size: NA; V gene: TRBV7-6; J gene: TRBJ2-5
CDR3 protein: ASSLAGGRYFGDTQY; clone size: few; V gene: TRBV28; J gene: TRBJ2-3